Sequencing of this T cell receptor beta chain was carried out in a study of CD8+CD57+ T cells in acquired aplastic anemia. Template material for TCR beta VDJ and CDR3 profiling consisted of genomic DNA. TCRdb itself ran the reads through MiXCR, one entry per CDR3 protein. The data contain 180,000 or so distinct CDR3 sequences, less than 55% of them seen just once; the ten biggest clones take up around 3%. The origin of this receptor is a human donor in good health. Material: sorted CD4+, CD8+, or CD8+CD57+ T cells (not recorded which) from PBMCs.

The DNA of the CDR3 is TGTGCCAGCAGTTCGACCGGGACAGGGACTTTTGGCTACACCTTC. Translating gives CASSSTGTGTFGYTF. The chain employs TRBV28 and TRBJ1-2; 9 bases match TRBD1. The V and J ends lost 4 bases and 7 bases, in that order; junction bases with no gene match: 10. CDR1 is MDHEN, CDR2 SYDVKM, per germline. The CDR3 sequence is 15 residues long.